This T cell receptor (beta chain) was found in a study of blood T cells in healthy people across ages. Overall study context: About one barcoded beta molecule per two T cells came from capture by template switching.

Findings and limits, study-wide: Nothing was known about donor CMV status, and this possibly confounded expanded clonotype changes.

Trimming pared 0 bases from V and 4 bases from J, leaving 15 bases between. The germline CDR1 and CDR2 sequences are MNHEY and SVGAGI. This CDR3 has 16 amino acids. With a J-beta primer mix and a sample-barcoded 5' primer, a second PCR ran about 7 to 12 cycles. TCRdb redid the calling of the 5' RACE reads with MiXCR, one entry per CDR3 protein. The sample lists fewer than 2,000,000 distinct CDR3 sequences, about 35% occurring once. Peripheral blood was drawn, approximately 9.7 milliliters per donor. Worth noting for this clonotype: Its antigen remains unknown.

The TCR comes from a woman aged 25 to 39 in good health. The specimen was blood. The V and J genes are TRBV6-5 and TRBJ1-1; no clear D gene. The CDR3 DNA sequence: TGTGCCAGCAGTTACTCGAAGGGCCGCCGGGGCACTGAAGCTTTCTTT. Protein sequence: CASSYSKGRRGTEAFF.